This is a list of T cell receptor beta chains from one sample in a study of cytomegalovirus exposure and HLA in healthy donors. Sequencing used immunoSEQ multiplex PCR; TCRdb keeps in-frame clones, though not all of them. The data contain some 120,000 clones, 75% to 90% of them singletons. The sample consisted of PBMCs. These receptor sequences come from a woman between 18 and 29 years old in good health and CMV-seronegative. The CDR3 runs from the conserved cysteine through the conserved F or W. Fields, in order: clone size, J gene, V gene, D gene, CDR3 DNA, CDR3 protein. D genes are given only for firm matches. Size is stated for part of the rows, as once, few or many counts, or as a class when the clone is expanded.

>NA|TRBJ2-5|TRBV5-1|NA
TGCGCCAGCAGCTTGGGAGGGTTATACCAAGAGACCCAGTACTTC
CASSLGGLYQETQYF
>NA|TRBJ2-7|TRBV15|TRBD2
TGTGCCACCAGCAGACTAGCGGAAGCCTACGAGCAGTACTTC
CATSRLAEAYEQYF
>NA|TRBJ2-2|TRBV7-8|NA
TGTGCCAGCAGCTTAGCACCCCAGGGGAACACCGGGGAGCTGTTTTTT
CASSLAPQGNTGELFF
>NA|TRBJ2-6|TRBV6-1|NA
TGTGCCAGCAGTGAAAGCGTCCTCGTAGGGGCCAACGTCCTGACTTTC
CASSESVLVGANVLTF
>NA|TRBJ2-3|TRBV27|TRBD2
TGTGCCAGCAGAACCATCTTCCTGGTGGCTAGCGGGGCAGATACGCAGTATTTT
CASRTIFLVASGADTQYF
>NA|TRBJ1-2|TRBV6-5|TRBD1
TGTGCCAGCAGCAACGACAGGGGCCGCGGCTACACCTTC
CASSNDRGRGYTF
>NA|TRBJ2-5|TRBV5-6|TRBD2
TGTGCCAGCAGCCCCGGACTAGCGGGTTTGAAGACCCAGTACTTC
CASSPGLAGLKTQYF
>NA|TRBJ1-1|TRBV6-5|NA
TGTGCCAGCAGGTTTAGCCAGCGAAACACTGAAGCTTTCTTT
CASRFSQRNTEAFF
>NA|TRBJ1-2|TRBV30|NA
TGTGCCTGGAGTGTTGGACAGAACTATGGCTACACCTTC
CAWSVGQNYGYTF
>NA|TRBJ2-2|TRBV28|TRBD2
TGTGCCAGCAGTTTAACTAGCGGTATGAACCCCACCGGGGAGCTGTTTTTT
CASSLTSGMNPTGELFF
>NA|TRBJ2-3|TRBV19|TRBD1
TGTGCCAGTAGTGGGGACAGGGGATGGGCCACAGATACGCAGTATTTT
CASSGDRGWATDTQYF
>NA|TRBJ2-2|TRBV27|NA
TGTGCCAGCAGCCCGGGACTCTACACCGGGGAGCTGTTTTTT
CASSPGLYTGELFF
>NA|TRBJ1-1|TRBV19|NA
TGTGCCAGTAGTATAGATCGTTGGGGCGCTGAAGCTTTCTTT
CASSIDRWGAEAFF
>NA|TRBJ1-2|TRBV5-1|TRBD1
TGCGCCAGCAGCTTGGTACCAGGGGGCGACTATGGCTACACCTTC
CASSLVPGGDYGYTF
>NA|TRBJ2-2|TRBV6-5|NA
TGTGCCAGCAGTTACTCGACAGGCGGGGAGCTGTTTTTT
CASSYSTGGELFF
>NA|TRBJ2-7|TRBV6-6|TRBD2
TGTGCCAGCGGAGGGACTAGCGGGAGGGCCTTATACGAGCAGTACTTC
CASGGTSGRALYEQYF
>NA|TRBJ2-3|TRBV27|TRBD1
TGTGCCAGCAGTTGGCTACGGGGTTCACAGGGGGAAGCGCAGTATTTT
CASSWLRGSQGEAQYF
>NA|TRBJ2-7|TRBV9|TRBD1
TGTGCCAGCAGCGTAGCGGAATGGACAGGGAGCTACGAGCAGTACTTC
CASSVAEWTGSYEQYF
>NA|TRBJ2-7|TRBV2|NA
TGTGCCAGCAGACGAAAGGGGCAGGACGAGCAGTACTTC
CASRRKGQDEQYF
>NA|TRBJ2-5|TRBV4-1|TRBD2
TGCGCCAGCAGCCAAGATGAGGGACTAGCGGTGCAAGAGACCCAGTACTTC
CASSQDEGLAVQETQYF
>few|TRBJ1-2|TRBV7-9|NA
TGTGCCAGCAGCCAAGCAGACAGGTACTATGGCTACACCTTC
CASSQADRYYGYTF
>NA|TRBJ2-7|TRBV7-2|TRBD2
TGTGCCAGCAGCTTAGGGGGCGGGAGGGACGAGCAGTACTTC
CASSLGGGRDEQYF
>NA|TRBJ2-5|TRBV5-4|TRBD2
TGTGCCAGCAAACAGACTAGCGCGCAAGAGACCCAGTACTTC
CASKQTSAQETQYF
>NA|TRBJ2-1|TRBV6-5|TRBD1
TGTGCCAGCAGTTACTCCGGGACAGGGCAGTTCTTC
CASSYSGTGQFF
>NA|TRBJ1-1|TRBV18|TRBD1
TGTGCCAGCTCACTCCAGGGGGCCTTAGGTACTGAAGCTTTCTTT
CASSLQGALGTEAFF
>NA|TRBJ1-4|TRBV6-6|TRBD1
TGTGCCAGCAAAACAGGGGGCGTCGGGGGCGAAAAACTGTTTTTT
CASKTGGVGGEKLFF
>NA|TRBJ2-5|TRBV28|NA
TGTGCCAGCAGTTTCTCGGGGTCTGCTGAGACCCAGTACTTC
CASSFSGSAETQYF
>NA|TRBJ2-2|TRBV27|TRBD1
TGTGCCAGCAGGACAGGGGCGTTGAACACCGGGGAGCTGTTTTTT
CASRTGALNTGELFF
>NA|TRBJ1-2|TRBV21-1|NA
TGTGCCAGCAGCACAAGCTCGTTCTATGGCTACACCTTC
CASSTSSFYGYTF
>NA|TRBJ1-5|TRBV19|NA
TGTGCCAGTACTCCGGTCGAGGGCGCGCCCCAGCATTTT
CASTPVEGAPQHF
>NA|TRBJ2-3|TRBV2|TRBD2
TGTGCCAGCAGTGATCAGGGAGGGAGAAATGGAGATACGCAGTATTTT
CASSDQGGRNGDTQYF
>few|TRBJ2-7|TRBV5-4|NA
TGTGCCAGCAGCCCCGGAGGTGGCTCGGGCTCCTACGAGCAGTACTTC
CASSPGGGSGSYEQYF
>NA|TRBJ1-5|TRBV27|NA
TGTGCCAGCAGTTTAAAACAGTCGTTTCAGCCCCAGCATTTT
CASSLKQSFQPQHF
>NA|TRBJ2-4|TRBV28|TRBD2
TGTGCCAGCAGTCGCCGAGCGGGAGGGCTAGCCAAAAACATTCAGTACTTC
CASSRRAGGLAKNIQYF
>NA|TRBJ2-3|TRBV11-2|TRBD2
TGTGCCAGCAGCTTAGATGGCGGGGGAGTAGCGGGAGTAAAGTCAGATACGCAGTATTTT
CASSLDGGGVAGVKSDTQYF
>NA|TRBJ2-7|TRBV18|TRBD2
TGTGCCAGCTCACCAATAGCGGGAGCTGACTACGAGCAGTACTTC
CASSPIAGADYEQYF
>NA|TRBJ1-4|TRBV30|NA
TGTGCCTGGAACCCCAGTAATGAAAAACTGTTTTTT
CAWNPSNEKLFF